This T cell receptor (beta chain) came from a study of T cell responses to AZD1222 COVID-19 vaccine. Study-wide findings and caveats: The study sampled repertoires only after the peak T cell response.

The method was immunoSEQ multiplex PCR; TCRdb's version includes in-frame clones alone and lacks a portion of them. The repertoire holds approximately 120,000 clones, with less than 90% as singletons. CDR1 is SGHRS and CDR2 is YFSETQ in the germline V gene. This CDR3 is 16 amino acids long. V lost 4 bases to trimming and J lost 1 base, with 12 bases between them. Concerning this clone itself: Its antigen remains unidentified.

Sequencing was performed on peripheral blood, taken on day 0 of AZD1222 vaccination. The chain links TRBV5-1 to TRBJ2-6, with D maybe TRBD1 (6 bases). The sequence was obtained from an adult in good health. CDR3 in DNA: TGCGCCAGCAGCAAAGGACAGTTATCTGGGGCCAACGTCCTGACTTTC. It translates to CASSKGQLSGANVLTF.